Each of the 3 T cell receptor beta chains below was sequenced from the same sample in a study of cytomegalovirus exposure and HLA in healthy donors. In the PCR, 60 Vbeta and 13 Jbeta primers were used. TCRdb's table, derived via immunoSEQ multiplex PCR, lists solely in-frame clones and lacks some. The sample yields around 200,000 clones, 83% seen once. Material: PBMCs. The origin of the receptors is a girl between 10 and 17 years old in good health and CMV-seronegative.

This rearrangement joins TRBV7-6 to TRBJ1-2; tentative D call: TRBD1 (5 bases). Deletions cut 1 base from V and 0 bases from J, with 9 bases between. The CDR3 sequence is 15 residues long. Germline CDR1 reads SGHVS; CDR2 reads FNYEAQ. Here the CDR3 DNA reads TGTGCCAGCAGCTTAGGACAGTCGACTAACTATGGCTACACCTTC. Protein sequence: CASSLGQSTNYGYTF.

The chain combines TRBV6-5 with TRBJ2-5; TRBD1 matches at 9 bases. TRBJ2-7 matches the DNA end more closely, so the J call is doubtful. The germline CDR1 and CDR2 sequences are MNHEY and SVGAGI. This CDR3 has 15 amino acids. The CDR3 loop reads CASSYHPGQGNEQYF. In DNA form, the CDR3 reads TGTGCCAGCAGTTACCACCCGGGACAGGGTAACGAGCAGTACTTC.

The chain's CDR3 is CASRPSGGSEQYF. CDR3 bases: TGTGCCAGCAGACCTAGTGGGGGGTCCGAGCAGTACTTC. The V gene is TRBV27, the J gene TRBJ2-7; TRBD2 might be the D (6 bases). The CDR3 sequence is 13 residues long. V shed 6 bases and J shed 6 bases, with 15 bases lying between them. Germline V gives CDR1 MNHEY, CDR2 SMNVEV (reference sequence).